The 2 T cell receptor beta chains reported below all come from one sample, sequenced in a study of blood T cell repertoires in COVID-19. Repertoires were generated with immunoSEQ multiplex PCR, while TCRdb's copy carries only in-frame clones and drops some. The repertoire includes some 270,000 clones, about 89% of them detected once, and just under 9% sits in the top ten. The sequencing input was peripheral blood. The receptors here all came from a man aged 35-49 years with active or convalescent COVID-19.

This clone has just one count. CDR3 protein: CASSRGGGRRSYNEQFF. The CDR3 DNA sequence: TGTGCCAGCAGTCGTGGGGGCGGGAGGCGTTCCTACAATGAGCAGTTCTTC. The V call is TRBV6-6, the J call TRBJ2-1, with 8 bases aligning to TRBD2. CDR1 and CDR2 (germline): MNHNY, SVGAGI (reference sequence). This CDR3 comprises 17 residues. Trimming at V came to 5 bases and at J to 1 base, leaving 10 bases not matched to a gene.

This chain links TRBV30 with TRBJ2-2, with a weak D call TRBD1 (6 bases). Germline CDR1 and CDR2: GTSNPN and SVGIG (reference sequence). Trimming removed 6 bases at V and 1 base at J, with 24 bases between. The CDR3 sequence is 18 residues long. CDR3 DNA: TGTGCCTGCCCCCACTTGGGGACAAACCGTGTGAACACCGGGGAGCTGTTTTTT. It encodes CACPHLGTNRVNTGELFF.